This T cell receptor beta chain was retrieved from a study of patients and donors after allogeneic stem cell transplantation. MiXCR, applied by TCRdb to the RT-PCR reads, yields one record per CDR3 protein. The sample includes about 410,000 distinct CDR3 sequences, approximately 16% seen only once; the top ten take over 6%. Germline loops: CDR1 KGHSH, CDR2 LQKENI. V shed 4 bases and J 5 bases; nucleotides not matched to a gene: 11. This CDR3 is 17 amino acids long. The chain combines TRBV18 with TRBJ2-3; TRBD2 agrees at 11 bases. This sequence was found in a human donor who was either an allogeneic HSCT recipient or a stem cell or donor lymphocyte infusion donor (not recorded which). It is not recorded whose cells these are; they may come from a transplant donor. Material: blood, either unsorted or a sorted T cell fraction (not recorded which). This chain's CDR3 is CASSLSTSGRVKDTQYF. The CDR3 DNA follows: TGTGCCAGCTCACTCTCCACTAGCGGGAGAGTAAAAGATACGCAGTATTTT. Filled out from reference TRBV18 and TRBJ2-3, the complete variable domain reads NAGVMQNPRHLVRRRGQEARLRCSPMKGHSHVYWYRQLPEEGLKFMVYLQKENIIDESGMPKERFSAEFPKEGPSILRIQQVVRGDSAAYFCASSLSTSGRVKDTQYFGPGTRLTVL.